This T cell receptor beta chain originates from a study of immune cell composition in non-small cell lung cancer. Background on the study: Tumours were mainly lung adenocarcinoma or squamous cell carcinoma. General study points: Squamous lung tumours showed higher top 10 clone scores and clonality than adenocarcinomas. Shared sequences between tumour-reactive and dominant in vivo clones were not proven. Adenocarcinomas with higher top tumour-associated clone frequency had more reactive TILs.

To note about this clone: Its antigen is as yet unknown.

The protocol was immunoSEQ multiplex PCR, while the TCRdb copy is restricted to in-frame clones and leaves out a portion. This table has roughly 15,000 clones, about two thirds appearing once. Germline V gene data show CDR1 as MDHEN and CDR2 as SYDVKM. This CDR3 region has 13 residues. Trimming removed 3 bases from V and 4 bases from J; junction bases left unmatched: 2. What was sequenced was lung tumor tissue. The chain employs TRBV28 and TRBJ2-5, with 7 bases that match TRBD1. This TCR was recovered from a human donor with non-small cell lung cancer. The CDR3 bases are TGTGCCAGCAGTTTCAACAGGGGAGAGACCCAGTACTTC. Its protein is CASSFNRGETQYF.